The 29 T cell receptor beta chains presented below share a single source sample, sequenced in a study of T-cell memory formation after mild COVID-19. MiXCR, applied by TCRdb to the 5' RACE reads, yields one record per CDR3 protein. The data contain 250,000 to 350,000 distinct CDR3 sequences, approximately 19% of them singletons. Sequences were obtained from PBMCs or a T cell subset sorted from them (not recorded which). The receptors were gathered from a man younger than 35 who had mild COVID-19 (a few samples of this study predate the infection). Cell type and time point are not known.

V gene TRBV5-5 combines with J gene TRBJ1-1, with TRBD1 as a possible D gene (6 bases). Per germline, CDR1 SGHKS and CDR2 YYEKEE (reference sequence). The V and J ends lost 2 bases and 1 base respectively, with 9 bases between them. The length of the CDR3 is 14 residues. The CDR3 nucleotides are TGTGCCAGCAGCTTTACAGGGAAGAACACTGAAGCTTTCTTT. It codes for CASSFTGKNTEAFF. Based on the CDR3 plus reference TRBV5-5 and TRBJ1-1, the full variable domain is DAGVTQSPTHLIKTRGQQVTLRCSPISGHKSVSWYQQVLGQGPQFIFQYYEKEERGRGNFPDRFSARQFPNYSSELNVNALLLGDSALYLCASSFTGKNTEAFFGQGTRLTVV.

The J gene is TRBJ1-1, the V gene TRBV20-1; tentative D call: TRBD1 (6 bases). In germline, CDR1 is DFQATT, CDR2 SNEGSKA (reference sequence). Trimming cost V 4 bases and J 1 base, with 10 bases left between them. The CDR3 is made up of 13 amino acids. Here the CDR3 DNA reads TGCAGTGCTATCCGGGGGCCGAACACTGAAGCTTTCTTT. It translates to CSAIRGPNTEAFF.

The CDR3 DNA reads as TGCAGTGCTAGAGGGTCCCTAGCGGGGAACTACGAGCAGTACTTC. Its translation is CSARGSLAGNYEQYF. The chain uses TRBV20-1 and TRBJ2-7, with 9 bases lining up with TRBD2. The germline CDR1 and CDR2 sequences are DFQATT and SNEGSKA (reference sequence). The trim removed 1 base at V and 3 bases at J, leaving 7 bases unmatched. The CDR3 is 15 amino acids.

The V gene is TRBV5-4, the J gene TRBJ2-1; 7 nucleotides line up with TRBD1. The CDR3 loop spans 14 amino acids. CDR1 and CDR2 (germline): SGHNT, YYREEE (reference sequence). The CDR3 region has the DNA TGTGCACTAACCCCAGCAGGGGGTGTAAGTGAGCAGTTCTTC. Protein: CALTPAGGVSEQFF.

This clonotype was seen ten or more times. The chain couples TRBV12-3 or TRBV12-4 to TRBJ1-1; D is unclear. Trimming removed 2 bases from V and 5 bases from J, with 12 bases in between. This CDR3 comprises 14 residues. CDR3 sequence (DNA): TGTGCCAGCAGTTTAATGGGTACCGTTACTGAAGCTTTCTTT. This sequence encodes CASSLMGTVTEAFF.

The CDR3 sequence: CASSYRGITDTQYF. In DNA form, the CDR3 reads TGTGCCAGCAGTTACAGGGGCATCACAGATACGCAGTATTTT. The chain recombines TRBV6-2 or TRBV6-3 with TRBJ2-3, with a tentative D call TRBD1 (5 bases). CDR1 is MNHEY and CDR2 is SVGEGT in the germline V gene. The CDR3 has 14 residues. The ends were cut back, 2 bases at V and 2 bases at J, with 8 bases in the middle.

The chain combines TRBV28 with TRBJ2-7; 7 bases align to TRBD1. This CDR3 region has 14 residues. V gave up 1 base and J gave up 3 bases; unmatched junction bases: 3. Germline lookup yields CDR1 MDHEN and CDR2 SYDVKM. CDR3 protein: CASSLFGTDYEQYV. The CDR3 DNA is TGTGCCAGCAGTTTATTCGGGACAGACTACGAGCAGTACGTC.

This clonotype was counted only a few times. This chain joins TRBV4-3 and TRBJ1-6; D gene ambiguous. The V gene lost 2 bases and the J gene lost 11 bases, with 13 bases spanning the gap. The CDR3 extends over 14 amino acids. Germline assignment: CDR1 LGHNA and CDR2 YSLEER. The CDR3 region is CASSQRGIPTPLHF. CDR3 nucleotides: TGCGCCAGCAGCCAACGTGGGATCCCGACACCCCTCCACTTT.

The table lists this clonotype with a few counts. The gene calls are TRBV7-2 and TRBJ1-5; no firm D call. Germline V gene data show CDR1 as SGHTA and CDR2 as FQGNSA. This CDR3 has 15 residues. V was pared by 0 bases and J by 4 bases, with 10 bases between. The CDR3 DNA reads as TGTGCCAGCAGCTTAGCCGGGGAAATAAATCAGCCCCAGCATTTT. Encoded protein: CASSLAGEINQPQHF.

The CDR3, as DNA: TGTGCCATCACGTCCCTAGCGGGGGGTTTTGGGGAGCAGTTCTTC. It translates to CAITSLAGGFGEQFF. The genes are TRBV10-3 and TRBJ2-1; 11 nucleotides match TRBD2. The length of the CDR3 is 15 residues. The V gene's germline CDR1 is ENHRY and CDR2 SYGVKD. With V trimmed by 7 bases and J by 10 bases, 12 bases remained unmatched.

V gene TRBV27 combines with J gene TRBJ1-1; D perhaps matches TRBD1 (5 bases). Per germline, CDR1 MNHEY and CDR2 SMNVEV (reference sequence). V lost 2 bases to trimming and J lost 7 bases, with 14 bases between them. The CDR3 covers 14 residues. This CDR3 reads CASSLGGGGFEAFF. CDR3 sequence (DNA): TGTGCCAGCAGTTTAGGCGGGGGAGGGTTTGAAGCTTTCTTT.

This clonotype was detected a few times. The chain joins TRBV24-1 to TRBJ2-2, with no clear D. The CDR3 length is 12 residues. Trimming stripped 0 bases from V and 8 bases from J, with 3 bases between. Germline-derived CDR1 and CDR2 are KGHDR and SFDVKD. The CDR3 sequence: CATSDLRGELFF. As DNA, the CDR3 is TGTGCCACCAGTGATTTGCGAGGGGAGCTGTTTTTT.

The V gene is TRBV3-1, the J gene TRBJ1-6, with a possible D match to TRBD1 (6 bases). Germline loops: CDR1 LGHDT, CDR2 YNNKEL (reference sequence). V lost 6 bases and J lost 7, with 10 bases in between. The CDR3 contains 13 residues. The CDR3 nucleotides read TGTGCCAGCAGAGGACAGCTGAATTCACCCCTCCACTTT. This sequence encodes CASRGQLNSPLHF.

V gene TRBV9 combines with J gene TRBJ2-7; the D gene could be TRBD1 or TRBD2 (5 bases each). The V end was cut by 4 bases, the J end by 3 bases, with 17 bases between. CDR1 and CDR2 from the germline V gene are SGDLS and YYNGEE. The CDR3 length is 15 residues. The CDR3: CASSRGAGTNYEQYF. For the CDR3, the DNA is TGTGCCAGCAGCCGAGGAGCAGGGACCAACTACGAGCAGTACTTC. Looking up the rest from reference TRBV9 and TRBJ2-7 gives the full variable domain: DSGVTQTPKHLITATGQRVTLRCSPRSGDLSVYWYQQSLDQGLQFLIQYYNGEERAKGNILERFSAQQFPDLHSELNLSSLELGDSALYFCASSRGAGTNYEQYFGPGTRLTVT.

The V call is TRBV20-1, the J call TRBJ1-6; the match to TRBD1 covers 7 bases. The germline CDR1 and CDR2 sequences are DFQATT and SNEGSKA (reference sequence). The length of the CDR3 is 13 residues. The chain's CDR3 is CRTRQGHNSPLHF. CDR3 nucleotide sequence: TGCCGAACCCGACAGGGACATAATTCACCCCTCCACTTT.

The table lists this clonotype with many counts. The CDR3 sequence is CASSAAGGLSYEQYF. CDR3 nucleotides: TGTGCCAGCAGCGCAGCGGGGGGTCTCTCCTACGAGCAGTACTTC. This rearrangement joins TRBV5-4 to TRBJ2-7; 9 bases fit TRBD2. Germline values: CDR1 SGHNT, CDR2 YYREEE (reference sequence). With V trimmed by 4 bases and J by 0 bases, 5 bases remained unmatched. There are 15 residues in the CDR3.

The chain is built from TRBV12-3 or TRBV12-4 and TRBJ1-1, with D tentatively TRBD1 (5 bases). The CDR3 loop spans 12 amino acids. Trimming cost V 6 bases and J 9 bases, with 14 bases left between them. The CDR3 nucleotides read TGTGCCAGCAGGACCGGGACGGGGCAAGCTTTCTTT. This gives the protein CASRTGTGQAFF.

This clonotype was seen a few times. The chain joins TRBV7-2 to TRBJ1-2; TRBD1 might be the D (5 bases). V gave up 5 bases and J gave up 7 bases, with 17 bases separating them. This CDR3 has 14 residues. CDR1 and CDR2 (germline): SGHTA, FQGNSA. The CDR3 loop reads CASSPVWQGGGYTF. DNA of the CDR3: TGTGCCAGCAGCCCAGTTTGGCAGGGAGGTGGCTACACCTTC.

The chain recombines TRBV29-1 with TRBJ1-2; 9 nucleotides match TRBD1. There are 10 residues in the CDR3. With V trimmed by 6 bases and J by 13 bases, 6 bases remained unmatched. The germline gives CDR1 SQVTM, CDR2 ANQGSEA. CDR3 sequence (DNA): TGCAGCGTGTGGGACAGGGTACCCACCTTC. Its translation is CSVWDRVPTF.

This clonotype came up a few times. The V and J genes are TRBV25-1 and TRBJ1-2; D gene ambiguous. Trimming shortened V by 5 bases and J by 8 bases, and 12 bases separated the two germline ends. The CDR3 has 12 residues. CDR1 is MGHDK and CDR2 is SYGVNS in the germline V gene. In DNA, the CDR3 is TGTGCCAGCAGTACTTACCGCCAGGGCTACACCTTC. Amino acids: CASSTYRQGYTF.

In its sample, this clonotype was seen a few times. CDR3 protein: CASSQVGQGANQPQHF. The CDR3 DNA reads as TGCGCCAGCAGCCAAGTTGGACAGGGGGCCAATCAGCCCCAGCATTTT. The genes are TRBV4-1 and TRBJ1-5, with 11 bases fitting TRBD1. This CDR3 is built from 16 residues. The germline CDR1 and CDR2 sequences are MGHRA and YSYEKL. V dropped 1 base and J dropped 3; count of bases not matched to a gene: 2.

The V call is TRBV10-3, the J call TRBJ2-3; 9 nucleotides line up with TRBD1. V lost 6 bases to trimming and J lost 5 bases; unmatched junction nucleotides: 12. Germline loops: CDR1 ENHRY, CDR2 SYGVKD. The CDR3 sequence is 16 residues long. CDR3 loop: CAIRPTSTGGRDTQYF. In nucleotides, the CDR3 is TGTGCCATCAGGCCAACCTCGACAGGGGGGAGAGATACGCAGTATTTT.

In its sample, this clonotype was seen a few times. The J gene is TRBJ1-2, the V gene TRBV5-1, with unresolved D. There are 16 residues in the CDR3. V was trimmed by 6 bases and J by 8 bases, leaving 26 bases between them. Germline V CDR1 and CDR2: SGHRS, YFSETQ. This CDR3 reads CASTPWQEREVGGYTF. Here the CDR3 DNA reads TGCGCCAGCACCCCCTGGCAGGAGCGCGAGGTGGGCGGCTACACCTTC.

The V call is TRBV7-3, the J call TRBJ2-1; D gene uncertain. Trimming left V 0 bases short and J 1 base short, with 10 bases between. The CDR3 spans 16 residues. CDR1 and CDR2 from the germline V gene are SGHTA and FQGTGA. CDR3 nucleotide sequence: TGTGCCAGCAGCTTAACCGGTGGAACTTCCTACAATGAGCAGTTCTTC. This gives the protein CASSLTGGTSYNEQFF.

CDR3 residues: CSATFHGRYPYEQYF. The DNA of the CDR3 is TGCAGTGCTACGTTTCACGGGCGCTACCCCTACGAGCAGTACTTC. This chain joins TRBV20-1 and TRBJ2-7; no clear D. V lost 4 bases and J 2 bases, leaving 18 bases between the germline ends. The CDR3 is made up of 15 amino acids. Germline V gene lookup returns CDR1 DFQATT and CDR2 SNEGSKA (reference sequence).

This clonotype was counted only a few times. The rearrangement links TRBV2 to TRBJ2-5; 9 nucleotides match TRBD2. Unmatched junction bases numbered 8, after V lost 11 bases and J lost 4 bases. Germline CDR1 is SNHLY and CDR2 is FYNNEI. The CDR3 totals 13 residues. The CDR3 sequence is CASRGGGAETQYF. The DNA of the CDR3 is TGTGCCTCCAGGGGCGGGGGGGCAGAGACCCAGTACTTC.

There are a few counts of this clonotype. In nucleotides, the CDR3 is TGTGCCACCAGTGATCCTTTTGAGGGTCCCGGAGAGACCCAGTACTTC. It translates to CATSDPFEGPGETQYF. The V call is TRBV24-1, the J call TRBJ2-5; D possibly corresponds to TRBD2 (5 bases). The CDR3 consists of 16 residues. From germline, CDR1 is KGHDR and CDR2 SFDVKD. Trimming removed 3 bases from V and 4 bases from J, with 17 bases in between.

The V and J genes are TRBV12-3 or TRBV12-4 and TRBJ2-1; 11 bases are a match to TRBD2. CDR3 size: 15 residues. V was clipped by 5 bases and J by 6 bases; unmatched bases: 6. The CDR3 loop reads CASSPGLAAPNEQFF. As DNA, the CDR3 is TGTGCCAGCAGTCCGGGACTAGCGGCCCCCAATGAGCAGTTCTTC.

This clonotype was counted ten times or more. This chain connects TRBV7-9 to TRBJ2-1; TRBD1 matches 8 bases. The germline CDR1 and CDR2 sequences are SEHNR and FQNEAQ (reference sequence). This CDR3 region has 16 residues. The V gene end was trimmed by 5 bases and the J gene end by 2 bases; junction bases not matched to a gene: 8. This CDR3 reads CASSPADRVAYNEQFF. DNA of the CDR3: TGTGCCAGCAGCCCCGCGGACAGGGTTGCCTACAATGAGCAGTTCTTC.